This T cell receptor beta chain was recorded in a study of blood T cells in healthy people across ages. Regarding the study as a whole: Both naive CD4+ cell counts and diversity were greater in long-lived donors than in aged donors.

Next came a second PCR, run for roughly 6 to 11 cycles, which used a sample-barcoded 5' primer along with a J-beta primer mix. A minimum of 2.5 million CDR3-containing paired-end reads was obtained for each sample. TCRdb re-analysed the 5' RACE reads in MiXCR, keeping a single row per CDR3 protein. The repertoire holds about 1.7 million distinct CDR3 sequences, 28% seen once, with around 7.7% in the top ten. This clonotype was recorded a few times. Its antigen is undetermined. Per-sample PBMC isolation yielded at least 6 million cells. Sequencing was carried out using blood. The receptor comes from a young woman in good health.

Written as DNA, the CDR3 is TGCAGTGCTAGTCTCCAGGGGGGGGCCAACGTCCTGACTTTC. It yields the protein CSASLQGGANVLTF. The V and J genes are TRBV20-1 and TRBJ2-6; tentatively, D is TRBD1 (6 bases). This CDR3 has 14 amino acids. V lost 3 bases and J lost 4, with 10 bases in between. The germline CDR1 and CDR2 sequences are DFQATT and SNEGSKA (reference sequence).